This TCR beta chain originates from a study of blood T cell repertoires in COVID-19. Data came from immunoSEQ multiplex PCR; TCRdb stores just in-frame clones and leaves some out. The data show roughly 150,000 clones, 78% seen once. CDR1 is SGHRS, CDR2 YFSETQ, per germline. The V and J ends lost 1 base and 13 bases respectively, with 15 bases between them. The CDR3 length is 13 residues. This receptor was taken from a woman older than 75 with acute or convalescent COVID-19. The rearrangement links TRBV5-1 to TRBJ1-3; D uncertain. The specimen was peripheral blood. For the CDR3, the DNA is TGCGCCAGCAGCTTGTCGGGCAGCGGCCCAATATATTTT. It translates to CASSLSGSGPIYF.